This T cell receptor beta chain came from a study of blood T cell repertoires in COVID-19. Across the study: Material from acute and convalescent COVID-19 was sourced from the United States, Italy and Spain.

The CDR3 totals 14 residues. The J segment lost 0 bases and the V segment lost 5 bases, leaving 3 bases of the junction unmatched. The germline gives CDR1 SGHRS, CDR2 YFSETQ. This clone has more than one count but fewer than ten. Data came from immunoSEQ multiplex PCR; TCRdb stores just in-frame clones and leaves some out. The sample carries 100,000 or so clones, over 65% recorded once. V usage is TRBV5-1 and J usage is TRBJ2-3, with 7 positions matching TRBD2. The specimen sequenced was peripheral blood. This TCR derives from a human donor in a cohort sampled during active COVID-19. As DNA, the CDR3 is TGCGCCAGCAGTCCACTAGCGAGCACAGATACGCAGTATTTT. This gives the protein CASSPLASTDTQYF.